One and the same sample provided the 4 T cell receptor beta chains below, sequenced in a study of human T cells and chemical hapten exposure. Time point indicated: pre-sensitization, week 0. Treatment reported: therapeutic diphenylcyclopropenone sensitization with weekly scalp DPC. TCRdb reprocessed the RACE reads via MiXCR and lists one record per CDR3 protein. The sample consists of 85,000 to 100,000 distinct CDR3 sequences, roughly 10% of them appearing once. This sample comprised whole blood, obtained in connection with sensitization to the hapten diphenylcyclopropenone (DPC). The receptors derive from a woman aged 55-75 years with alopecia areata. Some clones in this sample may be carry-over from other donors' samples.

This clonotype showed up many times. The rearrangement uses TRBV2 and TRBJ1-5, with 7 bases fitting TRBD1. The CDR3 totals 14 residues. Germline trimming cut 5 bases from V and 3 bases from J; bases unmatched to any gene: 4. CDR1 and CDR2 from the germline V gene are SNHLY and FYNNEI. The CDR3, as DNA: TGTGCCAGCAGTTGGACAGGCGACAATCAGCCCCAGCATTTT. Translated: CASSWTGDNQPQHF.

This clonotype showed up many times. The V and J genes are TRBV6-2 or TRBV6-3 and TRBJ1-3; perhaps TRBD1 as D (5 bases). In germline, CDR1 is MNHEY, CDR2 SVGEGT. This CDR3 contains 16 residues. With 8 bases removed from V and 1 base from J, the gap between germline ends came to 18 bases. CDR3 region: CASDYSGPGSGNTIYF. Here the CDR3 DNA reads TGTGCCAGCGACTATTCAGGGCCAGGATCTGGAAACACCATATATTTT.

There are many counts of this clonotype. The rearrangement uses TRBV20-1 and TRBJ1-2, with a possible D match to TRBD1 (5 bases). Germline V lookup: CDR1 DFQATT, CDR2 SNEGSKA (reference sequence). This CDR3 contains 14 residues. Trimming took off 5 bases at V and 6 bases at J, with 19 bases between the two ends. The CDR3 is CSAGGWGSGDGYTF. The DNA for the CDR3 is TGCAGTGCTGGGGGTTGGGGGTCCGGCGATGGCTACACCTTC.

This clonotype has a count of ten or more. V usage is TRBV20-1 and J usage is TRBJ2-1; D is undetermined. V lost 6 bases, J lost 6 bases, and 18 bases lay in between. CDR1 is DFQATT and CDR2 is SNEGSKA in the germline V gene (reference sequence). CDR3 length: 14 residues. As DNA, the CDR3 is TGCAGTGCCCCTGCCGGGCAGCTAGGCAATGAGCAGTTCTTC. Protein sequence: CSAPAGQLGNEQFF.